The 13 T cell receptor beta chains presented below share a single source sample, sequenced in a study of long-term antiretroviral therapy in people with HIV. The run of the v3.0 immunoSEQ assay was at survey level. Clones were read by immunoSEQ multiplex PCR, and TCRdb kept only the in-frame ones, dropping some. Among roughly 20,000 clones listed, around 89% were seen once. The sample was unsorted PBMCs, taken 2.3 years after starting antiretroviral therapy. The receptor set was obtained from a man in his fifties or sixties with HIV.

The chain couples TRBV11-2 to TRBJ1-1; the D is unclear. Germline V gives CDR1 SGHAT, CDR2 FQNNGV. V dropped 2 bases and J dropped 1 base, with 8 bases sitting between them. The CDR3 consists of 14 residues. CDR3 DNA sequence: TGTGCCAGCAGCTTAAGTCCGGGGAACACTGAAGCTTTCTTT. Translation gives CASSLSPGNTEAFF.

V gene TRBV19 combines with J gene TRBJ1-2; 7 bases are a match to TRBD1. In germline, CDR1 is LNHDA, CDR2 SQIVND (reference sequence). J was trimmed by 7 bases and V by 9 bases; bases with no gene match: 8. There are 12 residues in the CDR3. CDR3 sequence (DNA): TGTGCCAGAAAAACAGGGGAATTTGGCTACACCTTC. It specifies CARKTGEFGYTF.

The rearrangement joins TRBV7-9 to TRBJ2-3; the match to TRBD2 covers 8 bases. V dropped 0 bases and J dropped 3; count of bases not matched to a gene: 5. CDR3 length equals 16 residues. CDR1 and CDR2 (germline): SEHNR, FQNEAQ (reference sequence). The CDR3 sequence: CASSLAIGLATDTQYF. The DNA for the CDR3 is TGTGCCAGCAGCTTAGCAATCGGACTAGCAACAGATACGCAGTATTTT.

The J gene is TRBJ2-7, the V gene TRBV6-5, with D perhaps matching TRBD1 or TRBD2 (5 bases each). The V end lost 1 base, the J end lost 2 bases, and 15 bases lay between the germline ends. CDR3 size: 16 residues. Per the germline V gene, CDR1 is MNHEY and CDR2 is SVGAGI. CDR3 nucleotide sequence: TGTGCCAGCAGTTACTACTCCGGGACGGATACCTACGAGCAGTACTTC. It specifies CASSYYSGTDTYEQYF.

The chain uses TRBV28 and TRBJ2-3; TRBD2 might be the D (7 bases). The CDR3 sequence is 15 residues long. Trimming pared 2 bases from V and 0 bases from J, leaving 9 bases between. Per germline, CDR1 MDHEN and CDR2 SYDVKM. CDR3 in amino acids: CASSLRGGSTDTQYF. The CDR3 nucleotides read TGTGCCAGCAGTTTAAGGGGGGGTAGCACAGATACGCAGTATTTT.

CDR3 residues: CASSIGTTYNEQFF. In DNA form, the CDR3 reads TGTGCCAGCAGCATAGGGACTACATACAATGAGCAGTTCTTC. This sequence joins TRBV27 and TRBJ2-1; 7 bases are shared with TRBD2. The germline gives CDR1 MNHEY, CDR2 SMNVEV (reference sequence). This CDR3 contains 14 residues. V lost 6 bases to trimming and J lost 4 bases; unmatched junction nucleotides: 6.

The CDR3 nucleotides are TGTGCCAGCTCACTACCGGGACACTCGTACCAAGAGACCCAGTACTTC. Translating gives CASSLPGHSYQETQYF. V is TRBV18 and J is TRBJ2-5; tentative D call: TRBD1 (6 bases). The V and J ends lost 4 bases and 0 bases respectively, with 15 bases between them. In germline, CDR1 is KGHSH, CDR2 LQKENI. The length of the CDR3 is 16 residues.

The CDR3 bases are TGTGCCAGCAGCTTGGAAGGTCTTATAAACTACGAGCAGTACTTC. It translates to CASSLEGLINYEQYF. V usage is TRBV5-5 and J usage is TRBJ2-7; no clear D gene. CDR1 is SGHKS, CDR2 YYEKEE, per germline (reference sequence). There are 15 residues in the CDR3. The germline V and J ends were trimmed by 0 bases and 3 bases, with 13 bases remaining between them.

This clone was detected once. The rearrangement uses TRBV10-1 and TRBJ2-3; D uncertain. Trimming left V 4 bases short and J 0 bases short, with 2 bases between. Germline V gene data show CDR1 as WNHNN and CDR2 as SYGVQD (reference sequence). CDR3 length: 12 residues. CDR3 nucleotide sequence: TGCGCCAGCAGTGCTAGCACAGATACGCAGTATTTT. This codes for CASSASTDTQYF.

The rearrangement links TRBV7-8 to TRBJ2-4; D is possibly TRBD2 (5 bases). The ends were cut back, 2 bases at V and 8 bases at J, with 22 bases in the middle. The CDR3 extends over 17 amino acids. Germline values: CDR1 SGHVS, CDR2 FQNEAQ. Here the CDR3 reads CASSLMWAPSLGDIQYF. CDR3 DNA sequence: TGTGCCAGCAGCTTAATGTGGGCCCCTAGCCTCGGAGACATTCAGTACTTC.

V and J are TRBV27 and TRBJ2-5; D may be TRBD2 (5 bases). CDR1 and CDR2 (germline): MNHEY, SMNVEV (reference sequence). This CDR3 spans 14 amino acids. V lost 5 bases to trimming and J lost 2 bases, with 12 bases between them. Written as DNA, the CDR3 is TGTGCCAGCAGTCCCCTCGGGGAACAAGAGACCCAGTACTTC. It codes for CASSPLGEQETQYF.

V usage is TRBV9 and J usage is TRBJ1-2; tentatively, D is TRBD1 (6 bases). There are 13 residues in the CDR3. Trimming took off 4 bases at V and 8 bases at J, with 15 bases between the two ends. The germline gives CDR1 SGDLS, CDR2 YYNGEE. The CDR3, as DNA: TGTGCCAGCAGCCCATCGACAGGATACGGCTACACCTTC. Protein sequence: CASSPSTGYGYTF.

The chain carries TRBV18 and TRBJ1-2, with 7 bases matching TRBD1. The CDR3 contains 18 residues. Germline values: CDR1 KGHSH, CDR2 LQKENI. V lost 3 bases and J lost 0; bases outside the gene matches: 13. CDR3 loop: CASSPLRTGDTSNYGYTF. Here the CDR3 DNA reads TGTGCCAGCTCACCCCTCAGGACAGGCGATACATCTAACTATGGCTACACCTTC.